Shown below are 13 T cell receptor beta chains from a single sample sequenced in a study of T cells in Graves' hyperthyroidism and ophthalmopathy. The TCR beta CDR3 regions underwent amplification using RNA transcripts as the source. The TCR CDR3 was amplified in a first-round RT-PCR using the HTBI primer set. TCRdb used MiXCR to reprocess the multiplex PCR reads, holding one entry per CDR3 protein. The sample includes approximately 560,000 distinct CDR3 sequences, 46% of them seen just once. The sequenced sample was peripheral blood or thyroid tissue (not recorded which). These receptors all stem from a woman aged 18-29 years with Graves' hyperthyroidism.

The chain employs TRBV20-1 and TRBJ2-7, with a possible D match to TRBD1 (5 bases). The V end lost 0 bases, the J end lost 1 base, and 10 bases lay between the germline ends. The CDR3 sequence is 14 residues long. CDR1 and CDR2 (germline): DFQATT, SNEGSKA (reference sequence). CDR3 residues: CSARDLTASYEQYF. CDR3 in DNA: TGCAGTGCTAGAGATTTGACAGCTTCCTACGAGCAGTACTTC.

The rearrangement joins TRBV6-5 to TRBJ1-1, with a weak D call TRBD1 (6 bases). The CDR3 runs 15 residues. Germline values: CDR1 MNHEY, CDR2 SVGAGI. Trimming removed 7 bases from V and 3 bases from J, with 18 bases in between. The CDR3 bases are TGTGCCAGCAAGTTATATGGGGGGGCAGACACTGAAGCTTTCTTT. Translating it yields CASKLYGGADTEAFF.

This clonotype was seen only once. This sequence joins TRBV20-1 and TRBJ1-2; 7 nucleotides agree with TRBD1. The junction had 12 bases not matched to a gene; V was cut back by 6 bases and J by 8 bases. Germline loops: CDR1 DFQATT, CDR2 SNEGSKA (reference sequence). The CDR3 is 13 amino acids. The CDR3 DNA reads TGCAGTGCACGGACAGGCGGTCTCCGCGGCTACACCTTC. This translates into CSARTGGLRGYTF.

This rearrangement joins TRBV5-8 to TRBJ1-5; 7 bases are a match to TRBD1. Looked up from germline, CDR1 is SGHTS and CDR2 is YDEGEE. J gave up 2 bases and V 8 bases, and 10 bases lay outside the gene matches. This CDR3 is built from 15 residues. The chain's CDR3 is CASGITGEGNQPQHF. The DNA of the CDR3 is TGTGCCAGTGGTATTACAGGGGAGGGCAATCAGCCCCAGCATTTT.

The rearrangement uses TRBV2 and TRBJ2-5, with 9 nucleotides matching TRBD1. Per the germline V gene, CDR1 is SNHLY and CDR2 is FYNNEI. The CDR3 extends over 14 amino acids. V lost 5 bases to trimming and J lost 3 bases; unmatched junction nucleotides: 4. CDR3 DNA: TGTGCCAGCAGTCCATGGACAGGGGAAGAGACCCAGTACTTC. Its protein product is CASSPWTGEETQYF.

This clonotype was detected ten times or more. The gene calls are TRBV10-3 and TRBJ1-5; TRBD1 matches 11 bases. The V and J ends lost 6 bases and 7 bases, in that order; junction bases with no gene match: 5. The CDR3 is 14 residues long. CDR1 ENHRY and CDR2 SYGVKD come from the germline V gene. The CDR3 here is CAISTDRGLQPQHF. The CDR3 DNA sequence: TGTGCCATCAGCACGGACAGGGGGCTGCAGCCCCAGCATTTT.

This chain uses TRBV7-3 with TRBJ2-7; no clear D. CDR3 size: 10 residues. Germline CDR1 reads SGHTA; CDR2 reads FQGTGA. The V and J ends lost 7 bases and 6 bases respectively, with 7 bases between them. In DNA form, the CDR3 reads TGTGCCAGCAAAATAATCGAGCAGTACTTC. It specifies CASKIIEQYF.

A remark on this clonotype: The germline gene is not matched at one end of the junction; a read error may be the cause. V gene TRBV24-1 combines with J gene TRBJ1-5; possible D gene TRBD1, 5 bases. The CDR3 spans 16 residues. Looked up from germline, CDR1 is KGHDR and CDR2 is SFDVKD. As DNA, the CDR3 is TGTGCCAGCAGTTTACGGGCAGGGTATAGCAATCAGCCCCAGCATTTT. It translates to CASSLRAGYSNQPQHF.

This clonotype came up a few times. The chain employs TRBV20-1 and TRBJ2-5, with 7 positions matching TRBD1. Germline V gene data show CDR1 as DFQATT and CDR2 as SNEGSKA (reference sequence). Trimming removed 1 base from V and 2 bases from J; junction bases left unmatched: 4. CDR3 size: 14 residues. CDR3 bases: TGCAGTGCTAGAGGAGGGACAGTACAAGAGACCCAGTACTTC. Its translation is CSARGGTVQETQYF.

This clonotype was counted a few times. The V and J genes are TRBV12-3 or TRBV12-4 and TRBJ1-1; perhaps TRBD1 as D (6 bases). Between the trimmed V and J ends, which lost 4 bases and 4 bases, there was a span of 10 bases. The CDR3 contains 13 residues. DNA for the CDR3: TGTGCCAGCAGTTATGGACAGTTCACTGAAGCTTTCTTT. This sequence encodes CASSYGQFTEAFF.

V usage is TRBV29-1 and J usage is TRBJ1-5; 7 nucleotides align to TRBD1. Losses at the gene ends were 3 bases for V and 14 bases for J; bases not matched to a gene: 13. CDR1 SQVTM and CDR2 ANQGSEA come from the germline V gene. The CDR3 sequence is 13 residues long. The CDR3 sequence: CSVEVQGDNHEHF. The CDR3 coding sequence is TGCAGCGTTGAGGTCCAGGGGGATAACCACGAGCATTTT.

This clonotype was counted ten times or more. V usage is TRBV2 and J usage is TRBJ1-6; the D gene is possibly TRBD1 (5 bases). This CDR3 has 12 amino acids. Trimming cost V 6 bases and J 7 bases, with 7 bases left between them. The germline V gene encodes CDR1 SNHLY and CDR2 FYNNEI. The CDR3 region is CASREGNSPLHF. DNA of the CDR3: TGTGCCAGCAGGGAGGGGAATTCACCCCTCCACTTT. The complete variable domain, with remaining parts taken from reference TRBV2 and TRBJ1-6, reads EPEVTQTPSHQVTQMGQEVILRCVPISNHLYFYWYRQILGQKVEFLVSFYNNEISEKSEIFDDQFSVERPDGSNFTLKIRSTKLEDSAMYFCASREGNSPLHFGNGTRLTVT.

This chain joins TRBV7-2 and TRBJ2-2; D not resolved. Per the germline V gene, CDR1 is SGHTA and CDR2 is FQGNSA. There are 14 residues in the CDR3. V was clipped by 4 bases and J by 7 bases, with 13 bases between them. Here the CDR3 DNA reads TGTGCCAGCAGCTCGACGAGGTTGGGCGGGGAGCTGTTTTTT. This encodes CASSSTRLGGELFF.